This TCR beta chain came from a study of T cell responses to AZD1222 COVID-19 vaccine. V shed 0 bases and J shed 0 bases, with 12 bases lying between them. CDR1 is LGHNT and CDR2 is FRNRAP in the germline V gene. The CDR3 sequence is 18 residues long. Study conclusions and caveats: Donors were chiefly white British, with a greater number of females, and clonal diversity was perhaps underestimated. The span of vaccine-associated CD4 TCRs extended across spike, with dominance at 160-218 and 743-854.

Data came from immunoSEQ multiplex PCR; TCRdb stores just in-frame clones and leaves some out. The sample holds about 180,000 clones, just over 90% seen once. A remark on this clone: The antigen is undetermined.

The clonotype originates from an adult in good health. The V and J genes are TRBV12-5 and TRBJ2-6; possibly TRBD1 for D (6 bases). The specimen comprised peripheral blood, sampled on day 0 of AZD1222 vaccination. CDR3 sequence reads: CASGLVTTGSSGANVLTF. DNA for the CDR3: TGTGCTAGTGGTTTGGTTACGACAGGAAGCTCTGGGGCCAACGTCCTGACTTTC. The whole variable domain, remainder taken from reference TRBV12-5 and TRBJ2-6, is DARVTQTPRHKVTEMGQEVTMRCQPILGHNTVFWYRQTMMQGLELLAYFRNRAPLDDSGMPKDRFSAEMPDATLATLKIQPSEPRDSAVYFCASGLVTTGSSGANVLTFGAGSRLTVL.